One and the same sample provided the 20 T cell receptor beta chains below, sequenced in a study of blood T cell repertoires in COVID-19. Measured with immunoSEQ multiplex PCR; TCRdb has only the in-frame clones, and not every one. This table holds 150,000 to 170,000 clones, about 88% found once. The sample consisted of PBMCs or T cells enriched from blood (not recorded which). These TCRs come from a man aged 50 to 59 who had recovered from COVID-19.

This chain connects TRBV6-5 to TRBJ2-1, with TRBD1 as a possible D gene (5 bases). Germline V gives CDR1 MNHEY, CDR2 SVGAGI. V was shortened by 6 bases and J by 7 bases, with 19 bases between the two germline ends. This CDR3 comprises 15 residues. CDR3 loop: CASSLRVGNLNEQFF. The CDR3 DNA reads TGTGCCAGCAGCCTCAGGGTTGGCAATCTTAATGAGCAGTTCTTC.

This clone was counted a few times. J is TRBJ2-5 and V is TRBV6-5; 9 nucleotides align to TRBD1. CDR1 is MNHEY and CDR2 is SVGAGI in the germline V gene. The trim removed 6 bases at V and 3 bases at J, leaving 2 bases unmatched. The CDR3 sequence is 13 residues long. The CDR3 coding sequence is TGTGCCAGCAGGACAGGGGGGGAAGAGACCCAGTACTTC. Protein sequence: CASRTGGEETQYF.

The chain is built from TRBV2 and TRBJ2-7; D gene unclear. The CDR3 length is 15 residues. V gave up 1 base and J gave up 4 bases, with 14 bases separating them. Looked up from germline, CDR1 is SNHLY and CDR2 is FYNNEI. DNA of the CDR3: TGTGCCAGCAGTGAAGAGGCAGCCCGGAGTTACGAGCAGTACTTC. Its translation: CASSEEAARSYEQYF.

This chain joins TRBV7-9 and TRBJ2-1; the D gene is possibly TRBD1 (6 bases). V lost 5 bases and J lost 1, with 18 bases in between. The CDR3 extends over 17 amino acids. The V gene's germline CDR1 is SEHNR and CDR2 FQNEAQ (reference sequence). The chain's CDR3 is CASSHPVSRGSYNEQFF. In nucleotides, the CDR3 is TGTGCCAGCAGCCACCCCGTGAGCAGGGGATCCTACAATGAGCAGTTCTTC.

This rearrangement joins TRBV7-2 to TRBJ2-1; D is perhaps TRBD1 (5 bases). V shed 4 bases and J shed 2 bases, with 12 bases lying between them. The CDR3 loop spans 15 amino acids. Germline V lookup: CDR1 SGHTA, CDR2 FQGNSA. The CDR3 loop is CASSWGVGTYNEQFF. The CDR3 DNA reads TGTGCCAGCAGCTGGGGCGTGGGGACCTACAATGAGCAGTTCTTC.

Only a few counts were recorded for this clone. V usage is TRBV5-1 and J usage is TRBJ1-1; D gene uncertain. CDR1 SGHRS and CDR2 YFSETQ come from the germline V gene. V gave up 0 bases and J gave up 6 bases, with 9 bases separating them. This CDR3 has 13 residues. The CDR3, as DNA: TGCGCCAGCAGCTTGGATGTGAGGGCTGAAGCTTTCTTT. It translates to CASSLDVRAEAFF.

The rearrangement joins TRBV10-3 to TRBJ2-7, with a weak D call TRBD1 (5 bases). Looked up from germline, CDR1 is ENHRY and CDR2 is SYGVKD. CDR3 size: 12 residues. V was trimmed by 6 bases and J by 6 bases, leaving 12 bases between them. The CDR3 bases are TGTGCCATCAGAGGAACAGGCTCCGAGCAGTACTTC. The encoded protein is CAIRGTGSEQYF.

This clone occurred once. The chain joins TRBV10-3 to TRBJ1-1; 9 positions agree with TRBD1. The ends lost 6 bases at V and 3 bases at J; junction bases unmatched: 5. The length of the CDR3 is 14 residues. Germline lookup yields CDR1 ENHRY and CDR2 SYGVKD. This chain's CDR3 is CAIRETGGDTEAFF. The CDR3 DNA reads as TGTGCCATCAGAGAGACAGGGGGGGACACTGAAGCTTTCTTT.

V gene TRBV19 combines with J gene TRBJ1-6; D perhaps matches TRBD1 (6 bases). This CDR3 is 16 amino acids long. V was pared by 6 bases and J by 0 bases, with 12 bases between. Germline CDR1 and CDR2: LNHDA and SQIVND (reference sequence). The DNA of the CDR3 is TGTGCCAGTAGCGGTGGGGGCCGCTCCTATAATTCACCCCTCCACTTT. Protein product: CASSGGGRSYNSPLHF.

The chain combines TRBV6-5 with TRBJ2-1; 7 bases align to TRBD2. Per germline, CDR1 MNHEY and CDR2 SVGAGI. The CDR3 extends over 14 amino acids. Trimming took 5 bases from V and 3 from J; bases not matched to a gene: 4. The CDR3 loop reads CASSQRDYYNEQFF. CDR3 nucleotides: TGTGCCAGCAGTCAGAGGGACTACTACAATGAGCAGTTCTTC.

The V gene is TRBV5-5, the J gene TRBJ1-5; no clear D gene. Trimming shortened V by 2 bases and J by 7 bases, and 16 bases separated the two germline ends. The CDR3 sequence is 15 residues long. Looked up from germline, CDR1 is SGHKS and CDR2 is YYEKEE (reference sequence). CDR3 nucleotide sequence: TGTGCCAGCAGCTTAGACTCGACCCCGGGGCAGCCCCAGCATTTT. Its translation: CASSLDSTPGQPQHF.

The CDR3 DNA is TGTGCCAGCAGTCCCCCCCGCGCAGGGCGAGAAAAACTGTTTTTT. Protein product: CASSPPRAGREKLFF. V and J are TRBV2 and TRBJ1-4; tentative D call: TRBD1 (5 bases). CDR1 and CDR2 from the germline V gene are SNHLY and FYNNEI. Trimming removed 5 bases at V and 8 bases at J, with 18 bases between. The CDR3 has 15 residues.

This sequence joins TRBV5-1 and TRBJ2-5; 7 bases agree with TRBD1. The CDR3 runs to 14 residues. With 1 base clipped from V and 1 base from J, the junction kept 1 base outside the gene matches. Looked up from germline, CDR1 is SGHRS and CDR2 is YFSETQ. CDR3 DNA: TGCGCCAGCAGCTTGCAGGGGGTCCAAGAGACCCAGTACTTC. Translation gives CASSLQGVQETQYF.

The CDR3 region is CASSFEGQGIRGNEQFF. The DNA for the CDR3 is TGCGCCAGCAGCTTTGAAGGACAGGGGATACGTGGCAATGAGCAGTTCTTC. This rearrangement joins TRBV5-1 to TRBJ2-1; 9 bases match TRBD1. This CDR3 spans 17 amino acids. V lost 2 bases, J lost 6 bases, and 12 bases stayed unmatched. In germline, CDR1 is SGHRS, CDR2 YFSETQ.

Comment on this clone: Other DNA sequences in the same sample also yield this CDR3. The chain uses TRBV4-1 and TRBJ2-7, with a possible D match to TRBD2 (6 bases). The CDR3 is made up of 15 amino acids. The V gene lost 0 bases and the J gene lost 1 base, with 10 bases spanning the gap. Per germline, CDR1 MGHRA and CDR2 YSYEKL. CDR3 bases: TGCGCCAGCAGCCAAGAAAACGGGGGATCCTACGAGCAGTACTTC. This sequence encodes CASSQENGGSYEQYF.

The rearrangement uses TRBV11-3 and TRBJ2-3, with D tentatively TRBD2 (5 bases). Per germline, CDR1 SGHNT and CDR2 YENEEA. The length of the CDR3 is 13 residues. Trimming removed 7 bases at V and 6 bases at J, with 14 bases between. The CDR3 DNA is TGTGCCAGCAACATGGGTCAGCGGGATACGCAGTATTTT. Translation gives CASNMGQRDTQYF. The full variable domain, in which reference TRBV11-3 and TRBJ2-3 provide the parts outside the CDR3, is EAGVVQSPRYKIIEKKQPVAFWCNPISGHNTLYWYLQNLGQGPELLIRYENEEAVDDSQLPKDRFSAERLKGVDSTLKIQPAELGDSAVYLCASNMGQRDTQYFGPGTRLTVL.

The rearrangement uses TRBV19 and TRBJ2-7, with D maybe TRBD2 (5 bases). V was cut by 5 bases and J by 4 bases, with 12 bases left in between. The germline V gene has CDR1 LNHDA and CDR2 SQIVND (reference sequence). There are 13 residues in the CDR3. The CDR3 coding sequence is TGTGCCAGTAGTCCCCCCCTAGCTTACGAGCAGTACTTC. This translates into CASSPPLAYEQYF.

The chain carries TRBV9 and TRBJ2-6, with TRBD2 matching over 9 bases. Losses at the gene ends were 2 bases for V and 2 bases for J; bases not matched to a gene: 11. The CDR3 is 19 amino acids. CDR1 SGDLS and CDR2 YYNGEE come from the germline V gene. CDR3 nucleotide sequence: TGTGCCAGCAGCGTGGCGGGGGGGACCCCCGGTACTGGGGCCAACGTCCTGACTTTC. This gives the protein CASSVAGGTPGTGANVLTF.

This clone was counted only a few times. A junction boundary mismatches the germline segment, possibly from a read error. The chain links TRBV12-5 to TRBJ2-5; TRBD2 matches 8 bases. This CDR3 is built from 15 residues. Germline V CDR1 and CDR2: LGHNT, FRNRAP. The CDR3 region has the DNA TGTGCTAGTGGGACAACCTCGAGCGGGGGAGAGGCCCAGTACTTC. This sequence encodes CASGTTSSGGEAQYF. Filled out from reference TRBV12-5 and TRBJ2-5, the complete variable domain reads DARVTQTPRHKVTEMGQEVTMRCQPILGHNTVFWYRQTMMQGLELLAYFRNRAPLDDSGMPKDRFSAEMPDATLATLKIQPSEPRDSAVYFCASGTTSSGGEAQYFGPGTRLLVL.

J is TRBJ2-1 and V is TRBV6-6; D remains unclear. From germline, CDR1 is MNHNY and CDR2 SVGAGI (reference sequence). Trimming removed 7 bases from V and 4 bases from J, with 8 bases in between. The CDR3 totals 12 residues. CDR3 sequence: CASMSGYNEQFF. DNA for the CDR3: TGTGCCAGCATGTCGGGTTACAATGAGCAGTTCTTC.